Listed here are 16 T cell receptor beta chains from one sample, sequenced in a study of CD8+ T cells in alopecia areata. Specimens obtained from alopecia areata patients comprised lesional scalp punch biopsies and peripheral blood. RNA was isolated and reverse transcribed to cDNA, the sequencing template. Some clones are missing from TCRdb's copy, which holds only in-frame ones; the method was immunoSEQ multiplex PCR. The data contain roughly 13,000 clones, about 60% of them singletons. The sample here was skin, taken at week 0. The receptors were sampled from a human donor with alopecia areata.

The V gene is TRBV29-1, the J gene TRBJ2-5; 7 nucleotides match TRBD1. The CDR3 is 17 residues long. The V gene end was trimmed by 7 bases and the J gene end by 4 bases; junction bases not matched to a gene: 21. Germline values: CDR1 SQVTM, CDR2 ANQGSEA. The CDR3 loop is CSAWLGPADRVRETQYF. CDR3 DNA: TGCAGCGCCTGGCTCGGGCCTGCAGACAGGGTACGAGAGACCCAGTACTTC.

The J gene is TRBJ2-5, the V gene TRBV6-6; D possibly corresponds to TRBD1 (5 bases). The CDR3 covers 14 residues. Looked up from germline, CDR1 is MNHNY and CDR2 is SVGAGI (reference sequence). With 1 base removed from V and 5 bases from J, the gap between germline ends came to 11 bases. DNA for the CDR3: TGTGCCAGCAGTTACTACCAGGGAAGGGAGACCCAGTACTTC. Translated: CASSYYQGRETQYF.

In its sample, this clone ranks as medium-sized. The V and J genes are TRBV5-4 and TRBJ1-1; 12 nucleotides line up with TRBD1. The germline V gene encodes CDR1 SGHNT and CDR2 YYREEE (reference sequence). The length of the CDR3 is 16 residues. V shed 5 bases, J shed 1 base, and the junction held 6 bases outside the gene matches. CDR3 region: CASRSPGQGANTEAFF. As DNA, the CDR3 is TGTGCCAGCAGGTCCCCGGGACAGGGGGCGAACACTGAAGCTTTCTTT.

This sequence joins TRBV5-1 and TRBJ1-6, with D perhaps matching TRBD1 (5 bases). The V gene's germline CDR1 is SGHRS and CDR2 YFSETQ. Trimming took 4 bases from V and 8 from J, leaving 16 bases between them. CDR3 length: 15 residues. CDR3 nucleotide sequence: TGCGCCAGCAGCGAAAGGACAACTTCGGATTCACCCCTCCACTTT. Residues: CASSERTTSDSPLHF.

This sequence joins TRBV11-2 and TRBJ1-6, with a possible D match to TRBD1 (5 bases). The CDR3 sequence is 16 residues long. Trimming took 4 bases from V and 5 from J, leaving 15 bases between them. Germline V gives CDR1 SGHAT, CDR2 FQNNGV. The CDR3 DNA is TGTGCCAGCAGCTATAACGGGGGATGGGATAATTCACCCCTCCACTTT. Its protein is CASSYNGGWDNSPLHF.

This clone was seen more than once but under ten times. This chain joins TRBV29-1 and TRBJ1-2; TRBD1 is a possible D gene (5 bases). The CDR3 sequence is 13 residues long. CDR1 is SQVTM, CDR2 ANQGSEA, per germline. Trimming took 3 bases from V and 4 from J, leaving 12 bases between them. The CDR3 nucleotides are TGCAGCGTTGATCTCTCAGGGAGCTATGGCTACACCTTC. Its protein product is CSVDLSGSYGYTF.

V is TRBV5-4 and J is TRBJ2-2; TRBD1 aligns across 9 bases. With V trimmed by 4 bases and J by 5 bases, 9 bases remained unmatched. Germline V gene lookup returns CDR1 SGHNT and CDR2 YYREEE (reference sequence). The CDR3 length is 16 residues. CDR3 nucleotide sequence: TGTGCCAGCAGCATTCGGACAGGGGTAAAAACCGGGGAGCTGTTTTTT. It specifies CASSIRTGVKTGELFF.

The V and J genes are TRBV5-1 and TRBJ2-5; the match to TRBD2 covers 10 bases. With 0 bases clipped from V and 3 bases from J, the junction kept 5 bases outside the gene matches. CDR3 size: 16 residues. Per the germline V gene, CDR1 is SGHRS and CDR2 is YFSETQ. The CDR3 is CASSLGGTSGEETQYF. The CDR3 DNA follows: TGCGCCAGCAGCTTGGGAGGCACTAGCGGGGAAGAGACCCAGTACTTC.

V is TRBV25-1 and J is TRBJ1-1; D is possibly TRBD1 (5 bases). Per the germline V gene, CDR1 is MGHDK and CDR2 is SYGVNS. This CDR3 has 14 residues. V shed 0 bases and J shed 3 bases, with 8 bases lying between them. CDR3 loop: CASSEYGGHTEAFF. The CDR3 nucleotides are TGTGCCAGCAGTGAATATGGGGGTCACACTGAAGCTTTCTTT.

J is TRBJ1-2 and V is TRBV10-3, with D perhaps matching TRBD1 (5 bases). The V gene lost 6 bases and the J gene lost 5 bases, with 7 bases spanning the gap. The germline V gene has CDR1 ENHRY and CDR2 SYGVKD. The CDR3 consists of 11 residues. The DNA of the CDR3 is TGTGCCATCAGACCAGGGTATGGCTACACCTTC. Amino acid sequence: CAIRPGYGYTF.

A few counts support this clone. The genes are TRBV27 and TRBJ1-6; TRBD1 agrees at 7 bases. The CDR3 extends over 15 amino acids. Trimming at V came to 3 bases and at J to 4 bases, leaving 3 bases not matched to a gene. Germline assignment: CDR1 MNHEY and CDR2 SMNVEV (reference sequence). The CDR3 is CASSFGDRYNSPLHF. CDR3 nucleotide sequence: TGTGCCAGCAGTTTTGGGGACAGATATAATTCACCCCTCCACTTT.

CDR3 nucleotides: TGTGCCAGCAGCTTAAGCTCCAGGGAGGACGGCTACACCTTC. As protein: CASSLSSREDGYTF. The chain couples TRBV7-2 to TRBJ1-2; D perhaps matches TRBD1 (5 bases). This CDR3 comprises 14 residues. V lost 2 bases, J lost 8 bases, and 15 bases lay in between. In germline, CDR1 is SGHTA, CDR2 FQGNSA. Based on the CDR3 plus reference TRBV7-2 and TRBJ1-2, the full variable domain is GAGVSQSPSNKVTEKGKDVELRCDPISGHTALYWYRQSLGQGLEFLIYFQGNSAPDKSGLPSDRFSAERTGGSVSTLTIQRTQQEDSAVYLCASSLSSREDGYTFGSGTRLTVV.

V usage is TRBV27 and J usage is TRBJ2-5; 9 bases line up with TRBD1. The DNA end favors TRBJ2-7, so the J call may be wrong. This CDR3 is built from 16 residues. In germline, CDR1 is MNHEY, CDR2 SMNVEV (reference sequence). The CDR3 sequence is CASSLVLGTGHYEQYF. The CDR3 bases are TGTGCCAGCAGTTTGGTTCTCGGGACAGGGCACTACGAGCAGTACTTC.

This clone was observed a handful of times. The V call is TRBV7-2, the J call TRBJ2-7, with a tentative D call TRBD2 (6 bases). The CDR3 consists of 15 residues. Germline assignment: CDR1 SGHTA and CDR2 FQGNSA. Trimming left V 1 base short and J 4 bases short, with 14 bases between. The CDR3 DNA follows: TGTGCCAGCAGCTTAGATCTTACGGGGGTTTACGAGCAGTACTTC. It codes for CASSLDLTGVYEQYF.

This clone was detected once. V usage is TRBV18 and J usage is TRBJ1-2; D remains ambiguous. The CDR3 is 16 residues long. Per germline, CDR1 KGHSH and CDR2 LQKENI. V was cut by 0 bases and J by 4 bases, with 15 bases left in between. In nucleotides, the CDR3 is TGTGCCAGCTCACCACCATCACACGGATACTTCTATGGCTACACCTTC. Residues: CASSPPSHGYFYGYTF.

The V and J genes are TRBV19 and TRBJ1-2; possible D gene TRBD1, 6 bases. Per the germline V gene, CDR1 is LNHDA and CDR2 is SQIVND (reference sequence). The CDR3 covers 15 residues. V lost 0 bases and J lost 4, with 12 bases in between. CDR3 region: CASSIEDSNIYGYTF. The CDR3 DNA follows: TGTGCCAGTAGTATAGAGGACAGCAACATCTATGGCTACACCTTC.